This T cell receptor (beta chain) was captured in a study of blood T cells in healthy people across ages. The second PCR ran about 6 to 12 cycles with a sample-barcoded 5' primer and J-beta primers. One entry per CDR3 protein results from TCRdb running MiXCR on the 5' RACE reads. This sample yields over a million distinct CDR3 sequences, of which 35% to 55% are seen a single time; 18% belongs to the top ten. CDR1 is PRHDT, CDR2 FYEKMQ, per germline (reference sequence). The V gene lost 5 bases and the J gene lost 2 bases, with 14 bases spanning the gap. The CDR3 spans 15 residues. Sequences were obtained from blood. This receptor was identified in a woman aged 55-69 years in good health. The V gene is TRBV13, the J gene TRBJ2-3; D gene ambiguous. CDR3 sequence (DNA): TGTGCCAGCAGCAAACCTCTAGAAACCACAGATACGCAGTATTTT. Its translation is CASSKPLETTDTQYF.